This T cell receptor beta chain was sequenced in a study of neurological immune-mediated disorders. This clonotype has only a few counts. Trimming cost V 8 bases and J 6 bases; bases outside gene matches: 12. This CDR3 has 14 residues. In germline, CDR1 is SNHLY, CDR2 FYNNEI. The cDNA was produced through 5'RACE with 10-nucleotide random UMIs. Over 180 million TCR-beta sequences from 15-18 subjects were obtained in each sequencing run. TCRdb re-called the 5' RACE reads through MiXCR, storing one row per CDR3 protein. The sample holds about 59,000 distinct CDR3 sequences, over 9.5% seen once. The sample comprised PBMCs. The clonotype comes from a woman aged 60 to 75 with HTLV-1-associated myelopathy (HAM/TSP). The chain has TRBV2 and TRBJ2-7, with 8 nucleotides matching TRBD1. This CDR3 is CASRPQGAQSEQYF. The CDR3 DNA sequence: TGTGCCAGCCGTCCTCAGGGGGCCCAGAGCGAGCAGTACTTC.